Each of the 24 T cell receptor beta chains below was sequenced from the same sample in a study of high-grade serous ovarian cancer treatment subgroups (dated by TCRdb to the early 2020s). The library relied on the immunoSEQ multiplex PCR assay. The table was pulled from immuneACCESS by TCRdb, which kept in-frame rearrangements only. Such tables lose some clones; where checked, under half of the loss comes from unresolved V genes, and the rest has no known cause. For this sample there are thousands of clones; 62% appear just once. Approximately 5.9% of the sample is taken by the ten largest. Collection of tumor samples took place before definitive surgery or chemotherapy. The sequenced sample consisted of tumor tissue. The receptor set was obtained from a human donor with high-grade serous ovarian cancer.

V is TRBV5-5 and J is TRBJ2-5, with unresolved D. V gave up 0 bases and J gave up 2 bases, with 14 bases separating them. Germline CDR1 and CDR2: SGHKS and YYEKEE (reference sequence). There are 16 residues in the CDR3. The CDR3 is CASSLAWIGRQETQYF. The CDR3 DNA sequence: TGTGCCAGCAGCTTGGCGTGGATCGGTAGGCAAGAGACCCAGTACTTC.

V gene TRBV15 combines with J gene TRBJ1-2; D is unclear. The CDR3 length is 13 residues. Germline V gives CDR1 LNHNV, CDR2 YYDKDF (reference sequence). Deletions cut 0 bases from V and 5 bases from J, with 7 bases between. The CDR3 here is CATSRDVRYGYTF. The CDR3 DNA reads TGTGCCACCAGCAGAGATGTCCGGTATGGCTACACCTTC.

CDR3 in amino acids: CASSVGITGELFF. The CDR3 DNA follows: TGTGCCAGCAGCGTAGGTATCACCGGGGAGCTGTTTTTT. V gene TRBV9 combines with J gene TRBJ2-2; D is unclear. The V end was cut by 0 bases, the J end by 4 bases, with 4 bases between. The CDR3 runs to 13 residues. Per germline, CDR1 SGDLS and CDR2 YYNGEE.

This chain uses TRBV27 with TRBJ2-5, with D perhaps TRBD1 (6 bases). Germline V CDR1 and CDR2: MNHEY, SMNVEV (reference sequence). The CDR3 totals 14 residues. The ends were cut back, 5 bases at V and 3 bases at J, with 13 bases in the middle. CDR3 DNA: TGTGCCAGCAGTCCTTTGGACAGAGAAGAGACCCAGTACTTC. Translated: CASSPLDREETQYF.

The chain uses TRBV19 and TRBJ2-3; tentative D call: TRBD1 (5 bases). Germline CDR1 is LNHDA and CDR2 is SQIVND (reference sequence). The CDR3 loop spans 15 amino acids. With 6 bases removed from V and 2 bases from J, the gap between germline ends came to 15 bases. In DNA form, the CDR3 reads TGTGCCAGTAGGGCGGACACACTCATCACAGATACGCAGTATTTT. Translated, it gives CASRADTLITDTQYF.

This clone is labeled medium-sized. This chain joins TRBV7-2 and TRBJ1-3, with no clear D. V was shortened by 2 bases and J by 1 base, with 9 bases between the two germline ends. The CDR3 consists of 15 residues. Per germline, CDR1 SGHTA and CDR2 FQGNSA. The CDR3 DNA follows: TGTGCCAGCAGCTTACAGGTCATTTCTGGAAACACCATATATTTT. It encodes CASSLQVISGNTIYF.

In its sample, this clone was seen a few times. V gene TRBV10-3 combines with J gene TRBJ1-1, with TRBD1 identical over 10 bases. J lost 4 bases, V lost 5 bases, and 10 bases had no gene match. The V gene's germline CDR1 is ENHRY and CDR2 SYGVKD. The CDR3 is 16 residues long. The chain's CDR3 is CAISPDRGLEFTEAFF. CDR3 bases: TGTGCCATCAGTCCTGACAGGGGGCTCGAGTTCACTGAAGCTTTCTTT.

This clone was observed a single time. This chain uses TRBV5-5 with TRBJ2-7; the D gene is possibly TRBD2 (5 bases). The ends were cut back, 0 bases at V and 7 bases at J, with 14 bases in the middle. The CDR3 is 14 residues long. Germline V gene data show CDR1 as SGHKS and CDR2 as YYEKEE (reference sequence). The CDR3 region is CASSLAGLGSEQYF. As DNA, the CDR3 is TGTGCCAGCAGCTTGGCGGGGTTGGGTAGTGAGCAGTACTTC. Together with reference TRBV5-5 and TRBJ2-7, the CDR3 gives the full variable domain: DAGVTQSPTHLIKTRGQQVTLRCSPISGHKSVSWYQQVLGQGPQFIFQYYEKEERGRGNFPDRFSARQFPNYSSELNVNALLLGDSALYLCASSLAGLGSEQYFGPGTRLTVT.

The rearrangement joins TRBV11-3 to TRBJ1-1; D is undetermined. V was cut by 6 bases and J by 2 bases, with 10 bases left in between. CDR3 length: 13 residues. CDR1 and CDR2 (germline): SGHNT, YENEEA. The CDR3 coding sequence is TGTGCCAGCAGTCTGGGCCCAAACACTGAAGCTTTCTTT. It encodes CASSLGPNTEAFF.

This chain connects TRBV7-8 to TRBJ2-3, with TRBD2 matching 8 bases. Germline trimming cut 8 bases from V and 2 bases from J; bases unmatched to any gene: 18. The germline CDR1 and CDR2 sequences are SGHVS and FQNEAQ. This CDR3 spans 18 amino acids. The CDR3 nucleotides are TGTGCCAGCGGTGGGTTTCTAAGGGTAGCGGGAACCACAGATACGCAGTATTTT. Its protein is CASGGFLRVAGTTDTQYF.

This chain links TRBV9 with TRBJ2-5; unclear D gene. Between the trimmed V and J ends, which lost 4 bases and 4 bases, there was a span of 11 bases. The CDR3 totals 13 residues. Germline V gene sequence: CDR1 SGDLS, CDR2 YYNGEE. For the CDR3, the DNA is TGTGCCAGCAGCCCCGGTTCCGTAGAGACCCAGTACTTC. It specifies CASSPGSVETQYF.

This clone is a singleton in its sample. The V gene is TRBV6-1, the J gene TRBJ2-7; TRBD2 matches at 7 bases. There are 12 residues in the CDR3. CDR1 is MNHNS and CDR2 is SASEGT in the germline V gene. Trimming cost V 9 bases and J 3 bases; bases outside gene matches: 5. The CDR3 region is CASGTTGYEQYF. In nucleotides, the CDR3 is TGTGCCAGTGGGACTACCGGCTACGAGCAGTACTTC.

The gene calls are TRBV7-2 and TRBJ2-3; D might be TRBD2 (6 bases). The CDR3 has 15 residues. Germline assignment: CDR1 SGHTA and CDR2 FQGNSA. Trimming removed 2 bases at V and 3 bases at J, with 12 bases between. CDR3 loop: CASSLTGSGTDTQYF. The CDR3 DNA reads TGTGCCAGCAGCTTAACCGGGAGTGGGACAGATACGCAGTATTTT.

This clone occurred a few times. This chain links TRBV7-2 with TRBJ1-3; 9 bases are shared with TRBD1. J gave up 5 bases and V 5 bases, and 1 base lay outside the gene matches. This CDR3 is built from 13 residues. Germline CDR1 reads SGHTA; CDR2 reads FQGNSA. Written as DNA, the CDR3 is TGTGCCAGCAGCGGACAGGGGAGAAACACCATATATTTT. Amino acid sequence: CASSGQGRNTIYF. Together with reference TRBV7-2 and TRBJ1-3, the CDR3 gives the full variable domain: GAGVSQSPSNKVTEKGKDVELRCDPISGHTALYWYRQSLGQGLEFLIYFQGNSAPDKSGLPSDRFSAERTGGSVSTLTIQRTQQEDSAVYLCASSGQGRNTIYFGEGSWLTVV.

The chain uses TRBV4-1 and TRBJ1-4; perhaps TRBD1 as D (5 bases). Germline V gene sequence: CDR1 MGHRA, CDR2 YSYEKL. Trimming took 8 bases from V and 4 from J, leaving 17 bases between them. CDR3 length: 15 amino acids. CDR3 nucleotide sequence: TGCGCCAGCGCCAAGATCCGGGGCCTTAATGAAAAACTGTTTTTT. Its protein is CASAKIRGLNEKLFF.

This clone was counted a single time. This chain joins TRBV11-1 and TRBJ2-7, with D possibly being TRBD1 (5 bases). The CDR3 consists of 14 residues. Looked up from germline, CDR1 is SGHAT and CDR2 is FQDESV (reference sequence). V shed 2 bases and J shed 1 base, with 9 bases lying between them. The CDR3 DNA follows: TGTGCCAGCAGCTTACAGGGCGCATCCTACGAGCAGTACTTC. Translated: CASSLQGASYEQYF.

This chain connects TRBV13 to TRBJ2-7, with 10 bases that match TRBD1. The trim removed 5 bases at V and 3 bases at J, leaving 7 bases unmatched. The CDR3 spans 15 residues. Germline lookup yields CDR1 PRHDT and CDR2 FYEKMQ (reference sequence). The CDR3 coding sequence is TGTGCCAGCAGCCAAGACAGGGGGCAGAACTACGAGCAGTACTTC. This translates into CASSQDRGQNYEQYF.

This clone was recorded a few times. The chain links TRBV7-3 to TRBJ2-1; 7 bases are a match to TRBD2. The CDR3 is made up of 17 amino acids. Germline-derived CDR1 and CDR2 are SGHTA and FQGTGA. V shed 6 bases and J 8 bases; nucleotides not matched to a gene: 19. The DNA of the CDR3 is TGTGCCAGCAGTTCCCTCCGCGGACTAGAAAGTACGGATGAGCAGTTCTTC. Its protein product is CASSSLRGLESTDEQFF.

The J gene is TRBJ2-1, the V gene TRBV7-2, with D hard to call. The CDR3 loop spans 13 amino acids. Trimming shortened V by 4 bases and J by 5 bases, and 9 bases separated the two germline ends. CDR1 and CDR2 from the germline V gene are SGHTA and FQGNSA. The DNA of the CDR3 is TGTGCCAGCAGCTCCGGGCCCCACAATGAGCAGTTCTTC. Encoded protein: CASSSGPHNEQFF.

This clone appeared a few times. In DNA, the CDR3 is TGTGCCAGCAGTCGACACTTCGAGCAGTACTTC. Encoded protein: CASSRHFEQYF. The chain combines TRBV28 with TRBJ2-7; no definite D call. Germline V gene data show CDR1 as MDHEN and CDR2 as SYDVKM. V was clipped by 5 bases and J by 6 bases, with 8 bases between them. The CDR3 runs 11 residues.

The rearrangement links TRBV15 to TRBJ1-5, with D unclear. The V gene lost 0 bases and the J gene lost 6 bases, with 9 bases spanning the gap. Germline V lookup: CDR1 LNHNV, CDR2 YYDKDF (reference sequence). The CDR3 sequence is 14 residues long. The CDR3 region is CATSRDLGFQPQHF. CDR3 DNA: TGTGCCACCAGCAGAGATTTGGGGTTTCAGCCCCAGCATTTT.

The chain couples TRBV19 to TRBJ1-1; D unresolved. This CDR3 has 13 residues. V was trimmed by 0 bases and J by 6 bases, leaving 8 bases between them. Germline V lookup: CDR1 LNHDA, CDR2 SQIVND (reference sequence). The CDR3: CASSIDTSAEAFF. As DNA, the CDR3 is TGTGCCAGTAGTATAGATACCAGCGCTGAAGCTTTCTTT.

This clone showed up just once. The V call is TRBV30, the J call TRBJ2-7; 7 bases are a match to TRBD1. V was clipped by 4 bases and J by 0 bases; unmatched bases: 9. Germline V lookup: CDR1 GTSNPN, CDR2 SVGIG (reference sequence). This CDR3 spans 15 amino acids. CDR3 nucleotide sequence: TGTGCCTGGATAAATCCGGGACAGAGCTCCTACGAGCAGTACTTC. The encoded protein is CAWINPGQSSYEQYF.

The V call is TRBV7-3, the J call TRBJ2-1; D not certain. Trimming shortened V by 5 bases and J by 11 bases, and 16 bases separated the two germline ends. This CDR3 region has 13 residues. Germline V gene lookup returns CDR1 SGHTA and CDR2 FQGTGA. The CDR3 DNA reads TGTGCCAGCAGCACCAAGCCGTCGAGTAAGCAGTTCTTC. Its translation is CASSTKPSSKQFF. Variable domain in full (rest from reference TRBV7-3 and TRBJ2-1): GAGVSQTPSNKVTEKGKYVELRCDPISGHTALYWYRQSLGQGPEFLIYFQGTGAADDSGLPNDRFFAVRPEGSVSTLKIQRTERGDSAVYLCASSTKPSSKQFFGPGTRLTVL.